The 5 T cell receptor beta chains presented below share a single source sample, sequenced in a study of blood T cell repertoires in COVID-19. Generated by immunoSEQ multiplex PCR, the TCRdb table keeps only in-frame clones and is missing some. There are 60,000 or so clones in the sample; roughly 77% occur only once, and about 15% lies in the top ten. The sample was peripheral blood. The receptors stem from an older man with acute or convalescent COVID-19.

The V gene is TRBV19, the J gene TRBJ2-2; TRBD2 agrees at 7 bases. Germline V gene data show CDR1 as LNHDA and CDR2 as SQIVND (reference sequence). The junction had 1 base not matched to a gene; V was cut back by 3 bases and J by 6 bases. This CDR3 region has 13 residues. The CDR3 DNA is TGTGCCAGTAGTATGGGAGGGTCCGGGGAGCTGTTTTTT. Amino acids: CASSMGGSGELFF.

The chain employs TRBV24-1 and TRBJ2-5, with 9 positions matching TRBD2. Germline CDR1 reads KGHDR; CDR2 reads SFDVKD. The CDR3 runs 15 residues. V shed 1 base, J shed 2 bases, and the junction held 1 base outside the gene matches. The CDR3 protein is CATSDFAGGQETQYF. In nucleotides, the CDR3 is TGTGCCACCAGTGATTTCGCGGGGGGGCAAGAGACCCAGTACTTC.

The CDR3 is CSVEAGRGTGNTIYF. The CDR3 DNA reads TGCAGCGTTGAAGCGGGGCGGGGAACTGGAAACACCATATATTTT. This chain joins TRBV29-1 and TRBJ1-3; D is possibly TRBD1 (5 bases). The CDR3 is made up of 15 amino acids. CDR1 is SQVTM and CDR2 is ANQGSEA in the germline V gene. V lost 1 base and J 2 bases, leaving 12 bases between the germline ends.

The genes are TRBV9 and TRBJ2-5, with TRBD2 as a possible D gene (6 bases). Trimming cost V 2 bases and J 2 bases, with 16 bases left between them. Germline CDR1 reads SGDLS; CDR2 reads YYNGEE. CDR3 length: 16 residues. As DNA, the CDR3 is TGTGCCAGCAGCGTGGGCCCGGGGGATTTTCAAGAGACCCAGTACTTC. Its translation is CASSVGPGDFQETQYF.

The DNA for the CDR3 is TGTGCCAGTAGTCCTAGGACTAGCGGGGGGGCGGAGACCCAGTACTTC. Its translation is CASSPRTSGGAETQYF. The chain carries TRBV19 and TRBJ2-5; TRBD2 matches at 15 bases. The CDR3 runs 16 residues. J gave up 5 bases and V 5 bases, and 6 bases lay outside the gene matches. Germline CDR1 reads LNHDA; CDR2 reads SQIVND (reference sequence).